One sample yielded the 24 T cell receptor beta chains listed below, sequenced in a study of T cell responses to AZD1222 COVID-19 vaccine. Sequencing was performed with immunoSEQ multiplex PCR; in TCRdb, only in-frame clones are kept and a portion is missing. The sample contains approximately 110,000 clones, roughly 88% of which appear only once. Sequenced material: peripheral blood, taken on day 0 of MenACWY control vaccination. Receptors originate from an adult in good health.

This chain uses TRBV3-1 (or the pseudogene TRBV3-2) with TRBJ1-1, with D perhaps TRBD1 (5 bases). Between the trimmed V and J ends, which lost 1 base and 8 bases, there was a span of 14 bases. The CDR3 runs 14 residues. Germline loops: CDR1 LGHDT, CDR2 YNNKEL (reference sequence). DNA for the CDR3: TGTGCCAGCAGCCAAGCCAGGGAACGGGGGGAAGCTTTCTTT. Translating it yields CASSQARERGEAFF.

V is TRBV28 and J is TRBJ2-3; either TRBD1 or TRBD2 may fit D (6 bases each). Germline V gene lookup returns CDR1 MDHEN and CDR2 SYDVKM. CDR3 length: 15 amino acids. The V and J ends lost 3 bases and 1 base respectively, with 11 bases between them. Here the CDR3 DNA reads TGTGCCAGCAGTTTGGGGGGCGGTGGCACAGATACGCAGTATTTT. It is translated as CASSLGGGGTDTQYF.

The chain employs TRBV18 and TRBJ2-3; TRBD2 is a possible D gene (5 bases). This CDR3 has 16 residues. Deletions cut 3 bases from V and 6 bases from J, with 19 bases between. Germline CDR1 KGHSH, CDR2 LQKENI. The CDR3 protein is CASSPYAHRGSDTQYF. In nucleotides, the CDR3 is TGTGCCAGCTCACCCTATGCCCACCGAGGGTCGGATACGCAGTATTTT.

The table lists this clone with a count of one. CDR3 sequence (DNA): TGTGCCAGTAGTGAGATGTACACTGAAGCTTTCTTT. Translated: CASSEMYTEAFF. The J gene is TRBJ1-1, the V gene TRBV19; D is ambiguous. This CDR3 comprises 12 residues. V lost 5 bases to trimming and J lost 3 bases, with 7 bases between them. Per germline, CDR1 LNHDA and CDR2 SQIVND (reference sequence).

The V gene is TRBV7-8, the J gene TRBJ1-3; no firm D call. The V end lost 4 bases, the J end lost 0 bases, and 13 bases lay between the germline ends. The germline gives CDR1 SGHVS, CDR2 FQNEAQ. CDR3 size: 16 residues. The CDR3 DNA reads TGTGCCAGCAGCTCCATTGACGGTAGCTCTGGAAACACCATATATTTT. This translates into CASSSIDGSSGNTIYF.

The V and J genes are TRBV6-5 and TRBJ1-6; 9 bases align to TRBD1. V dropped 6 bases and J dropped 6; count of bases not matched to a gene: 3. The CDR3 extends over 14 amino acids. Looked up from germline, CDR1 is MNHEY and CDR2 is SVGAGI. The CDR3 bases are TGTGCCAGCAGGACAGGGGGTGGTAATTCACCCCTCCACTTT. Encoded protein: CASRTGGGNSPLHF.

This clone was seen more than once but under ten times. The V gene is TRBV6-2 or TRBV6-3, the J gene TRBJ2-7; TRBD2 matches 10 bases. The ends lost 4 bases at V and 6 bases at J; junction bases unmatched: 12. This CDR3 is built from 16 residues. CDR1 and CDR2 (germline): MNHEY, SVGEGT. CDR3 sequence reads: CASSWVAGGSSLEQYF. CDR3 nucleotides: TGTGCCAGCAGTTGGGTAGCGGGGGGATCCTCCCTCGAGCAGTACTTC.

The chain combines TRBV12-3 or TRBV12-4 with TRBJ1-6; unclear D gene. There are 12 residues in the CDR3. Trimming pared 4 bases from V and 8 bases from J, leaving 6 bases between. The CDR3 protein is CASSSSDSPLHF. The CDR3 region has the DNA TGTGCCAGCAGTTCATCGGATTCACCCCTCCACTTT.

This clone turned up a few times. This rearrangement joins TRBV7-2 to TRBJ1-2, with D uncertain. The germline V gene encodes CDR1 SGHTA and CDR2 FQGNSA. This CDR3 spans 13 amino acids. V lost 6 bases to trimming and J lost 4 bases, with 12 bases between them. CDR3 in amino acids: CASSPTDSYGYTF. CDR3 bases: TGTGCCAGCAGTCCTACTGACTCCTATGGCTACACCTTC.

The chain combines TRBV3-1 (or the pseudogene TRBV3-2) with TRBJ2-7; a possible D gene is TRBD1 (6 bases). CDR3 length equals 18 residues. V was cut by 0 bases and J by 0 bases, with 18 bases left in between. CDR1 and CDR2 from the germline V gene are LGHDT and YNNKEL (reference sequence). The DNA for the CDR3 is TGTGCCAGCAGCCAAGATACAAGGGGACAAGTTCTCTCCTACGAGCAGTACTTC. Translated, it gives CASSQDTRGQVLSYEQYF.

The J gene is TRBJ1-2, the V gene TRBV28; unclear D gene. The germline V gene encodes CDR1 MDHEN and CDR2 SYDVKM. V was cut by 5 bases and J by 4 bases, with 17 bases left in between. The CDR3 is 15 amino acids. CDR3 residues: CASSVVGVVGYGYTF. In DNA form, the CDR3 reads TGTGCCAGCAGTGTCGTGGGAGTGGTGGGCTATGGCTACACCTTC.

This chain joins TRBV18 and TRBJ2-1; TRBD2 aligns across 13 bases. CDR1 is KGHSH, CDR2 LQKENI, per germline. The CDR3 consists of 16 residues. V trimming: 3 bases; J trimming: 8 bases; junction bases outside the gene matches: 7. The CDR3 DNA is TGTGCCAGCTCACCCGGACTAGCGGGGGCCCGCGATGAGCAGTTCTTC. It yields the protein CASSPGLAGARDEQFF.

V and J are TRBV12-3 or TRBV12-4 and TRBJ1-6; maybe TRBD1 (5 bases). The CDR3 is made up of 12 amino acids. V lost 9 bases and J 9 bases, leaving 12 bases between the germline ends. The CDR3 spells CASRGFGSPLHF. In DNA form, the CDR3 reads TGTGCCAGTAGGGGTTTCGGTTCACCCCTCCACTTT.

CDR3 residues: CASRSEFGTGVGTQYF. The CDR3 DNA is TGTGCCAGCAGATCAGAATTTGGGACAGGGGTCGGTACGCAGTATTTT. The chain is built from TRBV27 and TRBJ2-3, with 10 nucleotides matching TRBD1. J was trimmed by 8 bases and V by 6 bases; bases with no gene match: 14. This CDR3 has 16 residues. Germline CDR1 reads MNHEY; CDR2 reads SMNVEV (reference sequence).

The chain joins TRBV4-3 to TRBJ1-2; D not certain. The CDR3 sequence is 15 residues long. The V end lost 0 bases, the J end lost 4 bases, and 12 bases lay between the germline ends. Germline lookup yields CDR1 LGHNA and CDR2 YSLEER. In nucleotides, the CDR3 is TGCGCCAGCAGCCAAGATACCCGGGGAAGCTATGGCTACACCTTC. It codes for CASSQDTRGSYGYTF.

The gene calls are TRBV28 and TRBJ2-7; D is undetermined. The germline gives CDR1 MDHEN, CDR2 SYDVKM. CDR3 length: 14 residues. Trimming took off 8 bases at V and 0 bases at J, with 14 bases between the two ends. Written as DNA, the CDR3 is TGTGCCAGCGGTGAACCTGGGATCTCCTACGAGCAGTACTTC. This codes for CASGEPGISYEQYF.

V gene TRBV28 combines with J gene TRBJ2-1, with D possibly being TRBD2 (5 bases). Germline lookup yields CDR1 MDHEN and CDR2 SYDVKM. V lost 5 bases to trimming and J lost 5 bases, with 19 bases between them. The CDR3 sequence is 16 residues long. This CDR3 reads CASSRLLDFSNNEQFF. The CDR3 coding sequence is TGTGCCAGCAGTCGCCTACTAGATTTTTCGAACAATGAGCAGTTCTTC. Together with reference TRBV28 and TRBJ2-1, the CDR3 gives the full variable domain: DVKVTQSSRYLVKRTGEKVFLECVQDMDHENMFWYRQDPGLGLRLIYFSYDVKMKEKGDIPEGYSVSREKKERFSLILESASTNQTSMYLCASSRLLDFSNNEQFFGPGTRLTVL.

V and J are TRBV7-2 and TRBJ2-7, with TRBD1 as a possible D gene (5 bases). Trimming shortened V by 4 bases and J by 2 bases, and 12 bases separated the two germline ends. CDR1 SGHTA and CDR2 FQGNSA come from the germline V gene. The CDR3 is 14 amino acids. DNA for the CDR3: TGTGCCAGCAGCTCCCGAAGGGGAACCTACGAGCAGTACTTC. Translated, it gives CASSSRRGTYEQYF.

The chain is built from TRBV15 and TRBJ2-7; 11 bases align to TRBD2. J gave up 7 bases and V 4 bases, and 6 bases lay outside the gene matches. The CDR3 has 14 amino acids. Germline V gives CDR1 LNHNV, CDR2 YYDKDF (reference sequence). The CDR3 DNA is TGTGCCACCAGCACACTAGCGGGAGTGGGTGAGCAGTACTTC. Its translation is CATSTLAGVGEQYF.

The chain is built from TRBV3-1 (or the pseudogene TRBV3-2) and TRBJ2-1, with D hard to call. Germline V gives CDR1 LGHDT, CDR2 YNNKEL (reference sequence). The CDR3 runs to 12 residues. The germline V and J ends were trimmed by 5 bases and 9 bases, with 11 bases remaining between them. The CDR3 coding sequence is TGTGCCAGCAGCGATCTTCCGGTTGAGCAGTTCTTC. Its translation is CASSDLPVEQFF.

In this sample, this clone turned up a few times. The V and J genes are TRBV6-2 or TRBV6-3 and TRBJ1-1; unclear D gene. CDR1 MNHEY and CDR2 SVGEGT come from the germline V gene. V gave up 4 bases and J gave up 3 bases, with 9 bases separating them. The CDR3 spans 13 residues. DNA of the CDR3: TGTGCCAGCAGTTTCATGACCGACACTGAAGCTTTCTTT. Translating it yields CASSFMTDTEAFF.

This chain joins TRBV6-5 and TRBJ1-3; weak D call: TRBD1 (5 bases). The germline CDR1 and CDR2 sequences are MNHEY and SVGAGI. The CDR3 totals 14 residues. V dropped 2 bases and J dropped 3 bases, with 8 bases sitting between them. The CDR3 region is CASSYRGFGNTIYF. In nucleotides, the CDR3 is TGTGCCAGCAGTTACCGGGGGTTTGGAAACACCATATATTTT.

The V and J genes are TRBV13 and TRBJ1-1, with TRBD1 matching over 7 bases. Looked up from germline, CDR1 is PRHDT and CDR2 is FYEKMQ (reference sequence). This CDR3 contains 13 residues. Trimming removed 3 bases from V and 11 bases from J; junction bases left unmatched: 9. CDR3 loop: CASSLDRWGAAFF. As DNA, the CDR3 is TGTGCCAGCAGCTTGGACAGGTGGGGGGCGGCTTTCTTT.

The genes are TRBV19 and TRBJ1-3; unclear D gene. This CDR3 spans 17 amino acids. Per germline, CDR1 LNHDA and CDR2 SQIVND (reference sequence). The ends were cut back, 7 bases at V and 0 bases at J, with 19 bases in the middle. This chain's CDR3 is CASTILGTGSSGNTIYF. The CDR3 region has the DNA TGTGCCAGTACCATCCTCGGAACGGGGAGCTCTGGAAACACCATATATTTT.